This T cell receptor (beta chain) is drawn from a study of human T cells and chemical hapten exposure. Study-level findings and limits: A positive correlation with patch test score was shown by PT1 expanded TCR counts. Those TCRs sitting above 1 in 1000 frequency stayed the same with DPC sensitization. The study found expanded TCRs formed significantly more large CDR3 similarity clusters than controls.

Each CDR3 protein is one row after TCRdb ran MiXCR on the RACE reads. The table includes 74,000 or so distinct CDR3 sequences, approximately 10% detected once. As concerns this clonotype: The antigen remains undetermined.

The V end lost 0 bases, the J end lost 11 bases, and 16 bases lay between the germline ends. Germline values: CDR1 LGHDT, CDR2 YNNKEL (reference sequence). This CDR3 has 14 amino acids. Time point specified: patch test 1, 2 weeks after DPC sensitization. The treatment: therapeutic diphenylcyclopropenone sensitization with weekly scalp DPC. This clonotype originated in a woman aged 60 to 75 with alopecia areata. Some clones in this sample may be carry-over from other donors' samples. V is TRBV3-1 and J is TRBJ1-1; D unclear. The sample consisted of whole blood, taken in connection with sensitization to the hapten diphenylcyclopropenone (DPC). The CDR3 is CASSQDLNPTGAFF. Written as DNA, the CDR3 is TGTGCCAGCAGCCAAGATCTAAACCCGACGGGGGCTTTCTTT. Full variable domain (remainder filled in from reference TRBV3-1 and TRBJ1-1): DTAVSQTPKYLVTQMGNDKSIKCEQNLGHDTMYWYKQDSKKFLKIMFSYNNKELIINETVPNRFSPKSPDKAHLNLHINSLELGDSAVYFCASSQDLNPTGAFFGQGTRLTVV.